Reported below is one T cell receptor beta chain. Antigen: not known. There are 12 residues in the CDR3. CDR1 GTSNPN and CDR2 SVGIG come from the germline V gene (reference sequence). Trimming took 3 bases from V and 3 from J, leaving 7 bases between them. This sample was included in a study of type 1 and type 2 diabetes patients. About the study: The cohort mixed type 1 diabetes, type 2 diabetes and nondiabetic donors. A total of around 20 million paired-end reads came from the whole study. Study-wide results and limits: Some HECs seen only in T1D might also appear in more T2D or control samples.

PCR was run on genomic DNA. The TCR beta CDR3 region was amplified using 30 forward and 13 reverse primers. Each CDR3 protein gets one entry after TCRdb re-called the multiplex PCR reads with MiXCR. Here the sample spans fewer than 300,000 distinct CDR3 sequences, 45% to 60% being singletons. The source is a man aged 18 to 35 with type 2 diabetes. The sequencing input was peripheral blood mononuclear cells (PBMCs). The V and J genes are TRBV30 and TRBJ2-3; D ambiguous. The CDR3 bases are TGTGCCTGGAGGTGGGGTACAGATACGCAGTATTTT. Translation: CAWRWGTDTQYF.